The clone carrying this T cell receptor beta chain has just a few counts. The antigen remains unidentified. Germline V gene data show CDR1 as GTSNPN and CDR2 as SVGIG (reference sequence). V lost 0 bases, J lost 4 bases, and 15 bases lay in between. The CDR3 totals 15 residues. Profiled with immunoSEQ multiplex PCR; TCRdb holds only in-frame clones, not every one. Of 55,000 to 75,000 clones detected, approximately 70% appear once; the ten largest clones hold approximately 4%. These data are taken from a study of vaccination effects on CD4 cells after COVID-19. Sequencing in the ViraFEST assay came after antigen-specific CD4+ T cells had been expanded with viral peptide pools, which were used to stimulate PBMC. At the end of about 10 days of culture, CD4+ T cells were isolated. Each vaccine recipient was nucleocapsid antibody negative and had no prior SARS-CoV-2 infection. PBMC cultures contained 1.8 million or so cells per well, about 10 IU/ml IL-2 and around 9.9 ug/ml peptides.

This chain joins TRBV30 and TRBJ1-2; unclear D gene. This clonotype originated in a human donor who received a COVID-19 vaccine. Sequencing was performed on CD4+ T cells from PBMCs cultured with HCoV-OC43 spike peptides, taken before COVID-19 vaccination. Subset meaning: HCoV-OC43 spike overlapping peptide pool stimulation. The CDR3 sequence is CAWSVQGLRGYGYTF. The CDR3 DNA reads TGTGCCTGGAGTGTACAAGGCCTTAGAGGCTATGGCTACACCTTC.